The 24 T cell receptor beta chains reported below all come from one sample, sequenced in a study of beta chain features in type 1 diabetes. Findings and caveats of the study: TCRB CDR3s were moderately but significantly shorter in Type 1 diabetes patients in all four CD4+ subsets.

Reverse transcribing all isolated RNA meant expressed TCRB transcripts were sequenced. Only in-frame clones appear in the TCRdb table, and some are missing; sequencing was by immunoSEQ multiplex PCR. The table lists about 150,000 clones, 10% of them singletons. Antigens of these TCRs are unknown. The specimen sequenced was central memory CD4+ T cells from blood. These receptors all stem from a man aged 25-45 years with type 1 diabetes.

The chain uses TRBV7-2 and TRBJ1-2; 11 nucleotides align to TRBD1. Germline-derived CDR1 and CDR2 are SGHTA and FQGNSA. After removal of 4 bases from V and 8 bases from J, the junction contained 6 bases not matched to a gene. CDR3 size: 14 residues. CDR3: CASSYGTGGWGYTF. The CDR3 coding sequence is TGTGCCAGCAGCTATGGGACAGGGGGTTGGGGCTACACCTTC.

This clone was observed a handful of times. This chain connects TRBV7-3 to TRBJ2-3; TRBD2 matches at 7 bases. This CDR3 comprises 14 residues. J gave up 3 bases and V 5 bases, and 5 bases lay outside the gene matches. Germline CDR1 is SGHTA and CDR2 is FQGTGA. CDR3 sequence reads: CASSVGTITDTQYF. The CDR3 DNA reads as TGTGCCAGCAGCGTCGGGACTATTACAGATACGCAGTATTTT.

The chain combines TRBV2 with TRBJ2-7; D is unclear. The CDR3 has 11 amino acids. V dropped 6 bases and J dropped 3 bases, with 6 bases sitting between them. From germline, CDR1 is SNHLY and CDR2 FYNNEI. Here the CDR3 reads CASREYYEQYF. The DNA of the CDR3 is TGTGCCAGCAGGGAGTACTACGAGCAGTACTTC.

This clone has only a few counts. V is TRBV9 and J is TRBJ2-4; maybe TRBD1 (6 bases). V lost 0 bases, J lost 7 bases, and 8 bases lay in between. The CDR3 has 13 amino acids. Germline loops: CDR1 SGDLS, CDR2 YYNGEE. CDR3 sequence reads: CASSVEGVNIQYF. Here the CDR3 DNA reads TGTGCCAGCAGCGTAGAGGGGGTTAACATTCAGTACTTC.

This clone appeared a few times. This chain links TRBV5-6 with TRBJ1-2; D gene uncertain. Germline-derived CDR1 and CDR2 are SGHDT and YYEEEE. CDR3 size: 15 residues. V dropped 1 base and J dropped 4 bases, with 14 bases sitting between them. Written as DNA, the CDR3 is TGTGCCAGCAGCTTGTACAGCTCTAACGGCTATGGCTACACCTTC. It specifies CASSLYSSNGYGYTF. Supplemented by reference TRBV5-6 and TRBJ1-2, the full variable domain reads DAGVTQSPTHLIKTRGQQVTLRCSPKSGHDTVSWYQQALGQGPQFIFQYYEEEERQRGNFPDRFSGHQFPNYSSELNVNALLLGDSALYLCASSLYSSNGYGYTFGSGTRLTVV.

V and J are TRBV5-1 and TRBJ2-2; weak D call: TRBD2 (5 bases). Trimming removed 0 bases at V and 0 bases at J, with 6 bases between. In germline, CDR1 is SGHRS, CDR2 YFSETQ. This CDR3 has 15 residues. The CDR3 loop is CASSLGAANTGELFF. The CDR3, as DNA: TGCGCCAGCAGCTTGGGAGCGGCGAACACCGGGGAGCTGTTTTTT.

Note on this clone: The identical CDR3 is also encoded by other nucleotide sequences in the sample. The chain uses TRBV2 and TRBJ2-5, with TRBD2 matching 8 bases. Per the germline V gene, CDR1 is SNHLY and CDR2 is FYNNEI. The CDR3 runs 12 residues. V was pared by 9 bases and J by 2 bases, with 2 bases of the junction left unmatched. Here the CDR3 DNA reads TGTGCCAGTAGCGGGAATCAAGAGACCCAGTACTTC. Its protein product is CASSGNQETQYF.

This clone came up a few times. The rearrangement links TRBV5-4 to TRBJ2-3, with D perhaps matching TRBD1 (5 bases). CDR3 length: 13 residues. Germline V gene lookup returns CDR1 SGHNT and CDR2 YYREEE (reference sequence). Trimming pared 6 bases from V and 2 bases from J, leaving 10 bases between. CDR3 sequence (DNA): TGTGCCAGCAAGAAGGGGCCCACAGATACGCAGTATTTT. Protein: CASKKGPTDTQYF.

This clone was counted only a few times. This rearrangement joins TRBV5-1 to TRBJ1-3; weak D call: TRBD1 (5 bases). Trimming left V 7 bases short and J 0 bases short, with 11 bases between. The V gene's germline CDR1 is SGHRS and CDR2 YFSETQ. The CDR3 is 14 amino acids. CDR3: CASPDKPSGNTIYF. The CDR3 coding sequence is TGCGCCAGCCCGGACAAACCCTCTGGAAACACCATATATTTT.

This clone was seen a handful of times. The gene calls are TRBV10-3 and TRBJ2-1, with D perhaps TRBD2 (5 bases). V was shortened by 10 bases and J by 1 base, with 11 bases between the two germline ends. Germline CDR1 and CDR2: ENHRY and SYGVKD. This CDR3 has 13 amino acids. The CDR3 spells CATRTVSYNEQFF. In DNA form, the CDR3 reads TGTGCCACCAGGACTGTTTCCTACAATGAGCAGTTCTTC.

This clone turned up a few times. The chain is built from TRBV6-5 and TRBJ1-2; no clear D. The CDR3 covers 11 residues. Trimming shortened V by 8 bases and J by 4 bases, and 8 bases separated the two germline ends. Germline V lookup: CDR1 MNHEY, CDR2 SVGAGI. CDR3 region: CASRGPYGYTF. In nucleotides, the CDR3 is TGTGCCAGCCGAGGCCCCTATGGCTACACCTTC.

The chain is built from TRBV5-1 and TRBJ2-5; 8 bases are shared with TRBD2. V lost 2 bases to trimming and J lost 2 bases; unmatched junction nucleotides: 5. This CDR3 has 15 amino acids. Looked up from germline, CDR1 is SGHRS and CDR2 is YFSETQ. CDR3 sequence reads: CASSLSGRGQETQYF. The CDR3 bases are TGCGCCAGCAGCTTAAGCGGGAGAGGGCAAGAGACCCAGTACTTC.

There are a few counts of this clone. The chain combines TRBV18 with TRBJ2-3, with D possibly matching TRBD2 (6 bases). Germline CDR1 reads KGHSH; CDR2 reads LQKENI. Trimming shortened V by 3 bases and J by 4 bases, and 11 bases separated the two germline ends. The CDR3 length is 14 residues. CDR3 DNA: TGTGCCAGCTCACCTTCCGGGGGATCAGATACGCAGTATTTT. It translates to CASSPSGGSDTQYF.

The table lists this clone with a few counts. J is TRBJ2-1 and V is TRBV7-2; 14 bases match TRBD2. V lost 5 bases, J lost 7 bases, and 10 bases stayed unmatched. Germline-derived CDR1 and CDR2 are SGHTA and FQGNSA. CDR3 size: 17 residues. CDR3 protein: CASSINPGLAGANEQFF. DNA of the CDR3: TGTGCCAGCAGCATCAATCCGGGACTAGCGGGAGCTAATGAGCAGTTCTTC.

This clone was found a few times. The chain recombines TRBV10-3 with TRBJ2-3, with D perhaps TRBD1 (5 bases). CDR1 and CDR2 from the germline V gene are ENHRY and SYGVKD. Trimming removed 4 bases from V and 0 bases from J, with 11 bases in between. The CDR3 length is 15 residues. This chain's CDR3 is CAISGSGASTDTQYF. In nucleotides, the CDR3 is TGTGCCATCAGTGGAAGTGGGGCTAGCACAGATACGCAGTATTTT.

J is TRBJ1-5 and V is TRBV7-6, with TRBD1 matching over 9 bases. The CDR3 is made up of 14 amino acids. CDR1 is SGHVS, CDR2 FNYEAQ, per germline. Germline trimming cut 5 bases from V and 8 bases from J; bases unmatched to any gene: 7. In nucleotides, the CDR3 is TGTGCCAGCAGCCTCCGGACAGGGGTCGAGCCCCAGCATTTT. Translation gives CASSLRTGVEPQHF.

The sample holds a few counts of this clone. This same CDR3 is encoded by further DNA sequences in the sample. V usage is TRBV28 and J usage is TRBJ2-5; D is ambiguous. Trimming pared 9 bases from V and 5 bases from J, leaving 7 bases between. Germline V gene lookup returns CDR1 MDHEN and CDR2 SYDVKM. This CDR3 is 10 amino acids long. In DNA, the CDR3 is TGTGCCAGTTCCGGGGAGACCCAGTACTTC. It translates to CASSGETQYF.

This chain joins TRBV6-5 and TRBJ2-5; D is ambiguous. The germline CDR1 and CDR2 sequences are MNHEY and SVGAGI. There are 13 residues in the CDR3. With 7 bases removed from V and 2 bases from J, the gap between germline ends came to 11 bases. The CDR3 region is CASTSNNQETQYF. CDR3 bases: TGTGCCAGCACTTCAAACAATCAAGAGACCCAGTACTTC.

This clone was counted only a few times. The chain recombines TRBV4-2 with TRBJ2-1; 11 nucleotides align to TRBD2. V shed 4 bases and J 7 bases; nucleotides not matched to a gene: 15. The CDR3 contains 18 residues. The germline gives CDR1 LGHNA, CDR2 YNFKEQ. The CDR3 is CASSRKGVAGGLGNEQFF. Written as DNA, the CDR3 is TGTGCCAGCAGCCGAAAGGGGGTAGCGGGAGGGTTGGGGAATGAGCAGTTCTTC.

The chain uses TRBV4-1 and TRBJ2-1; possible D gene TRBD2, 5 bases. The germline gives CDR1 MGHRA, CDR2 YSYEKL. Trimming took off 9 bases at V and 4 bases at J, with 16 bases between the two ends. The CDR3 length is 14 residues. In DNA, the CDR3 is TGCGCCAGTCAGTCGGAACGGGATTACAATGAGCAGTTCTTC. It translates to CASQSERDYNEQFF.

CDR3 sequence: CASSIRREVQFF. The CDR3 DNA is TGTGCCAGTAGTATTAGGCGGGAGGTTCAGTTCTTC. The V and J genes are TRBV19 and TRBJ2-1; the match to TRBD2 covers 8 bases. With 3 bases clipped from V and 13 bases from J, the junction kept 5 bases outside the gene matches. The germline gives CDR1 LNHDA, CDR2 SQIVND (reference sequence). This CDR3 has 12 amino acids.

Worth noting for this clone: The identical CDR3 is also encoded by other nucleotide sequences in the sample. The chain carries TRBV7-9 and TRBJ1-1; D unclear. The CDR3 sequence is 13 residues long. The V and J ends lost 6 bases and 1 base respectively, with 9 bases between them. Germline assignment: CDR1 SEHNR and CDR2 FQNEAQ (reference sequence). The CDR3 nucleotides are TGTGCCAGCAGTTCGACACAGAACACTGAAGCTTTCTTT. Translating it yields CASSSTQNTEAFF.

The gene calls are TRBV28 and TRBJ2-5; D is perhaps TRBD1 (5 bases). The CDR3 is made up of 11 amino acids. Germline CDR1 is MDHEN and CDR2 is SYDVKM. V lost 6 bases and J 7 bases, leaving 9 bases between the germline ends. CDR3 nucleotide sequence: TGTGCCAGCAGCTTTAGGGGGACCCAGTACTTC. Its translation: CASSFRGTQYF.

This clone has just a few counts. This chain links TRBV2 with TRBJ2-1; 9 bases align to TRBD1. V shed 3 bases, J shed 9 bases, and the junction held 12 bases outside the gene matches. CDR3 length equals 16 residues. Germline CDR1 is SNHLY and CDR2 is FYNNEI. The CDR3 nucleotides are TGTGCCAGCAGTGAGCAAGGGACAGGGACGCTCGGTGAGCAGTTCTTC. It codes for CASSEQGTGTLGEQFF.